These 20 T cell receptor beta chains came from one sample sequenced in a study of vaccination and CD4 T cells after COVID-19. The antigens these receptors bind are not known. Sequenced with the Oncomine TCR Beta short-read assay was DNA taken from cultured CD4+ T cells. MiXCR was run by TCRdb on the PCR reads, yielding one entry per CDR3 protein. The table lists 5,000 to 6,000 distinct CDR3 sequences, around 32% of them singletons, with approximately 21% in the top ten. Stated treatment: 10-day PBMC culture with coronavirus spike peptide pools or control peptides (ViraFEST assay). The sample consisted of CD4+ T cells from blood, cultured in vitro, taken after SARS-CoV-2 vaccination. The receptors originated from a human donor who had recovered from COVID-19.

By proportion, this clonotype is medium-sized (0.01 to 0.1%). The rearrangement joins TRBV15 to TRBJ1-6; 9 nucleotides align to TRBD1. Germline loops: CDR1 LNHNV, CDR2 YYDKDF (reference sequence). The J segment lost 11 bases and the V segment lost 0 bases, leaving 8 bases of the junction unmatched. CDR3 length: 16 amino acids. For the CDR3, the DNA is TGTGCCACCAGCAGAGATACCGGGACAGGGTTGGCACCCCTCCACTTT. Encoded protein: CATSRDTGTGLAPLHF.

V is TRBV2 and J is TRBJ2-1; D is unclear. Per the germline V gene, CDR1 is SNHLY and CDR2 is FYNNEI. Trimming left V 6 bases short and J 1 base short, with 10 bases between. The CDR3 is 14 amino acids. The CDR3 sequence: CASRGWGSYNEQFF. The CDR3 DNA sequence: TGTGCCAGCAGAGGGTGGGGATCCTACAATGAGCAGTTCTTC.

There are a few counts of this clonotype. This chain links TRBV24-1 with TRBJ2-3; D unclear. Germline loops: CDR1 KGHDR, CDR2 SFDVKD. V lost 5 bases and J 3 bases, leaving 14 bases between the germline ends. The CDR3 runs to 15 residues. The CDR3 DNA reads as TGTGCCACCAGTGTCGGGTCCCCTCAAACAGATACGCAGTATTTT. Its translation: CATSVGSPQTDTQYF.

The chain combines TRBV10-3 with TRBJ2-1; 9 nucleotides line up with TRBD2. The germline gives CDR1 ENHRY, CDR2 SYGVKD. Trimming took 4 bases from V and 11 from J; bases not matched to a gene: 15. The CDR3 contains 16 residues. CDR3 coding DNA: TGTGCCATCAGTGCAGCGACTAGCGGTCTTACAATGAAGCAGTTCTTC. Protein: CAISAATSGLTMKQFF.

This clonotype was picked up a small number of times. The chain couples TRBV7-9 to TRBJ2-1; 7 bases line up with TRBD1. The V gene's germline CDR1 is SEHNR and CDR2 FQNEAQ (reference sequence). This CDR3 spans 16 amino acids. V lost 5 bases, J lost 8 bases, and 15 bases stayed unmatched. The CDR3 protein is CASSPQDRRKMDEQFF. The CDR3 nucleotides are TGTGCCAGCAGCCCCCAGGACAGGCGCAAGATGGATGAGCAGTTCTTC. The variable domain in full, with the rest retrieved from reference TRBV7-9 and TRBJ2-1, is DTGVSQNPRHKITKRGQNVTFRCDPISEHNRLYWYRQTLGQGPEFLTYFQNEAQLEKSRLLSDRFSAERPKGSFSTLEIQRTEQGDSAMYLCASSPQDRRKMDEQFFGPGTRLTVL.

This clonotype is medium-sized (0.01 to 0.1%) by share. The rearrangement links TRBV7-2 to TRBJ2-7; 7 nucleotides match TRBD1. Germline V lookup: CDR1 SGHTA, CDR2 FQGNSA. This CDR3 spans 12 amino acids. V trimming: 4 bases; J trimming: 4 bases; junction bases outside the gene matches: 1. The CDR3 DNA reads TGTGCCAGCAGCTCACAGGGGTACGAGCAGTACTTC. This gives the protein CASSSQGYEQYF.

This clonotype was counted a few times. This rearrangement joins TRBV6-1 to TRBJ2-7; possibly TRBD1 or TRBD2 for D (5 bases each). In germline, CDR1 is MNHNS, CDR2 SASEGT. CDR3 length: 14 residues. Trimming took 8 bases from V and 1 from J, leaving 15 bases between them. The chain's CDR3 is CASSWGTPSYEQYF. CDR3 sequence (DNA): TGTGCCAGCTCCTGGGGGACCCCTTCCTACGAGCAGTACTTC.

This clonotype is classed as medium-sized. V usage is TRBV7-2 and J usage is TRBJ1-2; no definite D call. The CDR3 has 13 residues. Germline values: CDR1 SGHTA, CDR2 FQGNSA. Trimming left V 5 bases short and J 2 bases short, with 9 bases between. CDR3 sequence: CASSREGNYGYTF. The DNA for the CDR3 is TGTGCCAGCAGCAGGGAAGGGAACTATGGCTACACCTTC.

By proportion, this clonotype is medium-sized. V and J are TRBV20-1 and TRBJ1-5; TRBD1 might be the D (6 bases). CDR1 is DFQATT, CDR2 SNEGSKA, per germline (reference sequence). Trimming left V 3 bases short and J 3 bases short, with 9 bases between. This CDR3 contains 13 residues. DNA for the CDR3: TGCAGTGCTAGGACAGGCCTCAATCAGCCCCAGCATTTT. Translated: CSARTGLNQPQHF.

This clonotype counts as large. The chain carries TRBV24-1 and TRBJ2-3; tentative D call: TRBD1 (5 bases). The germline CDR1 and CDR2 sequences are KGHDR and SFDVKD. V shed 4 bases and J shed 0 bases, with 10 bases lying between them. The CDR3 loop spans 15 amino acids. For the CDR3, the DNA is TGTGCCACCAGTGACCTTAGGGGTAGCACAGATACGCAGTATTTT. Its translation is CATSDLRGSTDTQYF.

A few counts support this clonotype. The chain uses TRBV7-2 and TRBJ1-5; unclear D gene. Germline values: CDR1 SGHTA, CDR2 FQGNSA. This CDR3 has 13 residues. Deletions cut 0 bases from V and 7 bases from J, with 7 bases between. CDR3 sequence reads: CASSLAPGQPQHF. The CDR3 nucleotides are TGTGCCAGCAGCTTAGCACCGGGCCAGCCCCAGCATTTT. The whole variable domain, remainder taken from reference TRBV7-2 and TRBJ1-5, is GAGVSQSPSNKVTEKGKDVELRCDPISGHTALYWYRQSLGQGLEFLIYFQGNSAPDKSGLPSDRFSAERTGGSVSTLTIQRTQQEDSAVYLCASSLAPGQPQHFGDGTRLSIL.

Only one count was recorded for this clonotype. The rearrangement links TRBV28 to TRBJ1-5; D possibly corresponds to TRBD1 (6 bases). Germline CDR1 and CDR2: MDHEN and SYDVKM. This CDR3 has 15 residues. V was cut by 7 bases and J by 2 bases, with 15 bases left in between. CDR3 protein: CASNLQGPGNQPQHF. In DNA form, the CDR3 reads TGTGCCAGCAACCTACAGGGCCCTGGCAATCAGCCCCAGCATTTT. The full variable domain, its missing parts supplied by reference TRBV28 and TRBJ1-5, is DVKVTQSSRYLVKRTGEKVFLECVQDMDHENMFWYRQDPGLGLRLIYFSYDVKMKEKGDIPEGYSVSREKKERFSLILESASTNQTSMYLCASNLQGPGNQPQHFGDGTRLSIL.

This clonotype qualifies as medium-sized. The chain combines TRBV20-1 with TRBJ1-2, with a possible D match to TRBD1 (6 bases). The germline V gene encodes CDR1 DFQATT and CDR2 SNEGSKA (reference sequence). Trimming took 4 bases from V and 8 from J, leaving 11 bases between them. The CDR3 loop spans 11 amino acids. DNA for the CDR3: TGCAGTGCTAACAGGGTAGAAGGCTACACCTTC. Protein product: CSANRVEGYTF.

The rearrangement joins TRBV21-1 to TRBJ1-5; TRBD1 reflects the table's D call only, with no check against the DNA. TRBV21-1 is a recognized pseudogene. This CDR3 is built from 16 residues. CDR3 protein: CASSLHRDDSNQPQHF. The DNA for the CDR3 is TGTGCCAGCAGCCTGCACCGGGACGATAGCAATCAGCCCCAGCATTTT.

V gene TRBV9 combines with J gene TRBJ2-5, with 7 bases that match TRBD2. This CDR3 has 14 amino acids. Germline CDR1 reads SGDLS; CDR2 reads YYNGEE. V lost 3 bases and J lost 9; bases outside the gene matches: 11. The CDR3 loop is CASSARTSQGAQYF. CDR3 nucleotides: TGTGCCAGCAGCGCTCGGACTAGTCAAGGGGCCCAGTACTTC.

The chain combines TRBV7-9 with TRBJ1-5; D might be TRBD1 (6 bases). V lost 4 bases and J lost 3, with 7 bases in between. CDR1 SEHNR and CDR2 FQNEAQ come from the germline V gene (reference sequence). The CDR3 extends over 13 amino acids. As DNA, the CDR3 is TGTGCCAGCAGCTGGGACAACAATCAGCCCCAGCATTTT. Encoded protein: CASSWDNNQPQHF.

The chain couples TRBV27 to TRBJ1-5; 10 nucleotides agree with TRBD1. The V gene's germline CDR1 is MNHEY and CDR2 SMNVEV (reference sequence). The CDR3 sequence is 16 residues long. Germline trimming cut 6 bases from V and 5 bases from J; bases unmatched to any gene: 10. The DNA of the CDR3 is TGTGCCAGCAGCCGAACTGGACAGGGGGGTTATCAGCCCCAGCATTTT. It translates to CASSRTGQGGYQPQHF.

By share, this clonotype counts as medium-sized. The chain recombines TRBV7-3 with TRBJ1-6, with D uncertain. Trimming took 6 bases from V and 7 from J, leaving 10 bases between them. The CDR3 contains 13 residues. Germline V lookup: CDR1 SGHTA, CDR2 FQGTGA. This CDR3 is CASSRDPNSPLHF. CDR3 DNA sequence: TGTGCCAGCAGTAGAGACCCGAATTCACCCCTCCACTTT.

In its sample, this clonotype is large. The chain is built from TRBV6-5 and TRBJ1-2; D uncertain. The CDR3 length is 14 residues. The germline gives CDR1 MNHEY, CDR2 SVGAGI. Trimming stripped 3 bases from V and 7 bases from J, with 15 bases between. CDR3: CASSYGLAGSGYTF. The CDR3 nucleotides read TGTGCCAGCAGTTATGGGTTGGCAGGCAGTGGCTACACCTTC.

The rearrangement uses TRBV6-5 and TRBJ2-7; 10 bases line up with TRBD1. The CDR3 extends over 15 amino acids. V dropped 0 bases and J dropped 3; count of bases not matched to a gene: 2. CDR1 MNHEY and CDR2 SVGAGI come from the germline V gene. The CDR3 spells CASSYSGQGSYEQYF. The CDR3 nucleotides read TGTGCCAGCAGTTACTCGGGACAGGGGAGCTACGAGCAGTACTTC.